This T cell receptor (beta chain) was obtained from a study of glioma-infiltrating T cells after dendritic cell vaccination. Turning to the study itself: Patients had newly diagnosed or recurrent glioblastoma and received dendritic cell vaccines. Study-wide findings and caveats: The cohort had few patients with full blood and tumor sets.

The time point was: after dendritic cell vaccination, including at tumor progression/relapse. PBMC sampling occurred before vaccination, two weeks after the third dose, and at progression. In regard to this clone: Its specificity is not known.

The CDR3 sequence is 16 residues long. CDR1 is SGHTA, CDR2 FQGNSA, per germline. Trimming took off 1 base at V and 3 bases at J, with 13 bases between the two ends. Sequencing was performed with immunoSEQ multiplex PCR; in TCRdb, only in-frame clones are kept and a portion is missing. The sample holds some 90,000 clones, approximately 80% seen once. Specimen: blood, collected after dendritic cell vaccination. The clonotype comes from a human donor with glioblastoma. V is TRBV7-2 and J is TRBJ2-4, with TRBD1 as a possible D gene (5 bases). CDR3 DNA: TGTGCCAGCAGCTTAGAGGGGCAGGCGAGCAAAAACATTCAGTACTTC. Protein sequence: CASSLEGQASKNIQYF.